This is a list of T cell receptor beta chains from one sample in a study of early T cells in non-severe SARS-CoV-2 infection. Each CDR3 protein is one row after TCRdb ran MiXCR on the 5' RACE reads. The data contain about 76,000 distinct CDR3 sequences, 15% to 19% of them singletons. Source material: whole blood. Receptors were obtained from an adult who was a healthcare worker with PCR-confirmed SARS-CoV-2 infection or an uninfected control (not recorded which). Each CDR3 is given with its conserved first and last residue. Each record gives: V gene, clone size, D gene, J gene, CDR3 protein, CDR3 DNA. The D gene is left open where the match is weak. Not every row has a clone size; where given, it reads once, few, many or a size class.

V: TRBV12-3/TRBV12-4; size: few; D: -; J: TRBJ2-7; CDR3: CASSSGGFRFF; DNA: TGTGCCAGCAGCTCTGGGGGCTTTAGATTCTTC
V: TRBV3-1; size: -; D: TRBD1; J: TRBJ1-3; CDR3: CASSLTGGERGNTIYF; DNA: TGTGCCAGCAGCCTGACAGGGGGCGAGCGTGGAAACACCATATATTTT
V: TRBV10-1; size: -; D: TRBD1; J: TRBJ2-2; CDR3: CASSETGQLTGELFF; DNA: TGCGCCAGCAGTGAGACGGGACAGCTAACCGGGGAGCTGTTTTTT
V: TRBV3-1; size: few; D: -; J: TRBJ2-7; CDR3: CASSQGRPIGEQYF; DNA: TGTGCCAGCAGCCAAGGGCGACCAATTGGCGAGCAGTACTTC
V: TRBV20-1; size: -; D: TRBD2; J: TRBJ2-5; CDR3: CSASTGGGQETQYF; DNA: TGCAGTGCTAGTACCGGGGGGGGACAAGAGACCCAGTACTTC
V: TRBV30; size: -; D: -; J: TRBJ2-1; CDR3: CAWSLGRNEQFF; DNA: TGTGCCTGGAGTTTGGGCCGAAATGAGCAGTTCTTC
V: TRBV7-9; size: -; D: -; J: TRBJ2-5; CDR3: CASSLADQETQYF; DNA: TGTGCCAGCAGCTTAGCTGACCAAGAGACCCAGTACTTC
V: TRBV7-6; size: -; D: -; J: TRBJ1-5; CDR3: CASSAGYDNQPQHF; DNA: TGTGCCAGCAGCGCAGGGTATGACAATCAGCCCCAGCATTTT
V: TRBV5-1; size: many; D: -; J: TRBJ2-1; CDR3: CASSLSGANEQFF; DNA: TGCGCCAGCAGCCTCTCTGGCGCCAATGAGCAGTTCTTC
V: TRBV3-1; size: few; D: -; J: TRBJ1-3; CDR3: CASSHSSGNTIYF; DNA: TGTGCCAGCAGCCATAGCTCTGGAAACACCATATATTTT
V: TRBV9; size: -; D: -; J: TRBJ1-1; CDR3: CASSVGLGLNTEAFF; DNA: TGTGCCAGCAGCGTAGGTTTGGGGCTGAACACTGAAGCTTTCTTT
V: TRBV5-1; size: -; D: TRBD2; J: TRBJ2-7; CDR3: CASSLTSSGGLSYEQYF; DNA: TGCGCCAGCAGCTTAACCTCTAGCGGGGGCCTCTCCTACGAGCAGTACTTC
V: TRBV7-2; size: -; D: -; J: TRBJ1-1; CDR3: CASTILEAFF; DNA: TGTGCCAGCACCATCCTGGAAGCTTTCTTT
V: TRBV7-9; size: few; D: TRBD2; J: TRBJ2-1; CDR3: CASSLEGLALTRNEQFF; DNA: TGTGCCAGCAGCTTAGAGGGACTAGCGCTTACGAGGAATGAGCAGTTCTTC
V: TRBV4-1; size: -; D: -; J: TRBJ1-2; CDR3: CASSQDYGYTF; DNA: TGCGCCAGCAGCCAAGACTATGGCTACACCTTC
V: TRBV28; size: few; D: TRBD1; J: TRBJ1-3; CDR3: CASSSQGVAGNTIYF; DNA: TGTGCCAGCAGTTCGCAGGGGGTGGCTGGAAACACCATATATTTT
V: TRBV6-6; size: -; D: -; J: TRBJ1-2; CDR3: CASSYSGGGAVGYTF; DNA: TGTGCCAGCAGTTACTCAGGAGGGGGGGCTGTCGGCTACACCTTC
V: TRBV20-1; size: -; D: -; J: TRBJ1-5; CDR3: CSARDLGGSSNQPQHF; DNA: TGCAGTGCTAGAGATCTCGGGGGGAGTAGCAATCAGCCCCAGCATTTT
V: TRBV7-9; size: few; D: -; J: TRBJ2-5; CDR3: CASSLAWGETQYF; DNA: TGTGCCAGCAGCTTAGCATGGGGTGAGACCCAGTACTTC
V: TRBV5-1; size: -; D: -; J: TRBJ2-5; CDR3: CASSLGTVKETQYF; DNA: TGCGCCAGCAGCTTGGGGACAGTAAAAGAGACCCAGTACTTC
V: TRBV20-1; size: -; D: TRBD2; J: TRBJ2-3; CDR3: CSASSGEASTDTQYF; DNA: TGCAGTGCTTCTAGCGGGGAAGCTAGCACAGATACGCAGTATTTT
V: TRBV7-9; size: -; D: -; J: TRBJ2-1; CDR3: CASSLNGGPTNEQFF; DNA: TGTGCCAGCAGCTTGAACGGAGGGCCGACCAATGAGCAGTTCTTC
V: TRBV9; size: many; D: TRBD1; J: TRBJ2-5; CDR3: CASSAGQGQETQYF; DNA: TGTGCCAGCAGTGCGGGACAGGGGCAAGAGACCCAGTACTTC
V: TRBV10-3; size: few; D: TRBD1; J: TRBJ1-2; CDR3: CAIREPGQIYGYTF; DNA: TGTGCCATCAGGGAACCGGGACAGATCTATGGCTACACCTTC
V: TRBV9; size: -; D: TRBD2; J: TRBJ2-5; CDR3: CASSRASGRGETQYF; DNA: TGTGCCAGCAGCAGGGCGAGCGGGAGGGGCGAGACCCAGTACTTC
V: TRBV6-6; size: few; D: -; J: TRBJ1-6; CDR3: CASSYSTASSYNSPLHF; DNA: TGTGCCAGCAGTTACTCAACGGCTAGCTCCTATAATTCACCCCTCCACTTT
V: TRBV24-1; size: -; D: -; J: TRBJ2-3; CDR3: CATSDSSPRQDTQYF; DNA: TGTGCCACCAGTGATTCTTCCCCGAGACAAGATACGCAGTATTTT
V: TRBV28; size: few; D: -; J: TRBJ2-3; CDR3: CASSLNRDTQYF; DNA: TGTGCCAGCAGTTTAAACAGAGATACGCAGTATTTT
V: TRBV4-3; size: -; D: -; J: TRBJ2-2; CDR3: CASSRGVRNTGELFF; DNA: TGCGCCAGCAGCCGCGGCGTCAGGAACACCGGGGAGCTGTTTTTT
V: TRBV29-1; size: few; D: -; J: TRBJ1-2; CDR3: CSVEDLKANYGYTF; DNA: TGCAGCGTTGAAGATCTGAAAGCTAACTATGGCTACACCTTC
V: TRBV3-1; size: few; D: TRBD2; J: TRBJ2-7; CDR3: CASSHGGGVYEQYF; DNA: TGTGCCAGCAGCCATGGCGGGGGAGTGTACGAGCAGTACTTC
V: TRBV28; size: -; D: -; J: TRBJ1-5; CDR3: CASSFGDNNQPQHF; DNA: TGTGCCAGCAGTTTCGGAGACAACAATCAGCCCCAGCATTTT
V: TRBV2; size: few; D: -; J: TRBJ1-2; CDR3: CASSLNRENGYTF; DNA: TGTGCCAGCAGTCTAAACAGGGAGAACGGCTACACCTTC
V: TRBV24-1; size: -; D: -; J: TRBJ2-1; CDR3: CATSDAGQPRQNEQFF; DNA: TGTGCCACCAGTGATGCAGGGCAGCCCCGACAAAATGAGCAGTTCTTC
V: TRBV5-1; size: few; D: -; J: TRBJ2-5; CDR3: CASSSAGQETQYF; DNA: TGCGCCAGCAGCTCGGCGGGACAAGAGACCCAGTACTTC
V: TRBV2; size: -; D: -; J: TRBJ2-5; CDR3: CASNLGHLGTQYF; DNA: TGTGCCAGCAATCTAGGACACCTCGGGACCCAGTACTTC
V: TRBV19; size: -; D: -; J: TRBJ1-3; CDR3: CASSIPGSGNTIYF; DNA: TGTGCCAGTAGTATTCCCGGGTCCGGAAACACCATATATTTT
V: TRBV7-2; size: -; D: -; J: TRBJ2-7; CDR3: CASRSGGSEQYF; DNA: TGTGCCAGCAGGTCAGGGGGGAGCGAGCAGTACTTC
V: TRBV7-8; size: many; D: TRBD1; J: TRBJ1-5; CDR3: CASSSRQGASNQPQHF; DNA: TGTGCCAGCAGTTCCCGACAGGGAGCTAGCAATCAGCCCCAGCATTTT
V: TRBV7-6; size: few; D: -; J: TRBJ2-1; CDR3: CASSLGGEEQFF; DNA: TGTGCCAGCAGCTTAGGAGGGGAGGAGCAGTTCTTC
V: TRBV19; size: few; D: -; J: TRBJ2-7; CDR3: CASSEGPLSYEQYF; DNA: TGTGCCAGTAGTGAGGGGCCTTTATCCTACGAGCAGTACTTC
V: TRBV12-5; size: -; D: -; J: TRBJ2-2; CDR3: CASRRDGTGELFF; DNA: TGTGCTAGTCGACGGGACGGGACCGGGGAGCTGTTTTTT
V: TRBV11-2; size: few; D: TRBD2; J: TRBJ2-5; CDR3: CASSLGRWTSGIVRSQETQYF; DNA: TGTGCCAGCAGCTTAGGTAGATGGACTAGCGGAATTGTACGGAGCCAAGAGACCCAGTACTTC
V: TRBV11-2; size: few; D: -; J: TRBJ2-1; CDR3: CASSSQRELPYNEQFF; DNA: TGTGCCAGCAGCTCCCAACGGGAGCTCCCATACAATGAGCAGTTCTTC
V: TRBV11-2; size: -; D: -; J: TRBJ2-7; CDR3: CASSLYRAYEQYF; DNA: TGTGCCAGCAGCTTATACAGGGCCTACGAGCAGTACTTC
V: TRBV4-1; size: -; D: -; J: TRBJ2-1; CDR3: CASSQDKGVYNEQFF; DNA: TGCGCCAGCAGCCAAGATAAGGGTGTATACAATGAGCAGTTCTTC
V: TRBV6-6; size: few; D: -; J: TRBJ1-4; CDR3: CATYGATNEKLFF; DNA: TGTGCCACCTATGGTGCAACTAATGAAAAACTGTTTTTT
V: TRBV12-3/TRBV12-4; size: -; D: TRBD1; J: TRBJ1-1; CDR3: CASKTGVRAFF; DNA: TGTGCCAGCAAGACAGGGGTTCGAGCTTTCTTT
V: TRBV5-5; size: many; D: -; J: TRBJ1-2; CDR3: CASSLDRDGYTF; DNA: TGTGCCAGCAGCTTGGACAGGGATGGCTACACCTTC
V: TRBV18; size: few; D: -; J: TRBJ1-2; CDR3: CASLSPNYGYTF; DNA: TGTGCCAGCCTATCCCCCAACTATGGCTACACCTTC
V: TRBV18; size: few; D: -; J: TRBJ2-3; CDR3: CASSPTGSTDTQYF; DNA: TGTGCCAGCTCACCAACAGGGAGCACAGATACGCAGTATTTT
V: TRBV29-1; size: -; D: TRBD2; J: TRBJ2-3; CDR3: CSSKGGAPDTQYF; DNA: TGCAGCTCAAAGGGAGGGGCCCCAGATACGCAGTATTTT
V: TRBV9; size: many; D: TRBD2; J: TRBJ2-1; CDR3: CASSVVAGGNYNEQFF; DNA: TGTGCCAGCAGCGTAGTTGCGGGAGGGAACTACAATGAGCAGTTCTTC